Listed below are T cell receptor beta chains from one sample, sequenced in a study of T cells in Graves' hyperthyroidism and ophthalmopathy. TCRdb used MiXCR to reprocess the multiplex PCR reads, holding one entry per CDR3 protein. Here the sample spans a few hundred thousand distinct CDR3 sequences, 15% to 18% being singletons. The sequencing sample was made of blood. These TCRs come from a woman between 25 and 40 years old with Graves' hyperthyroidism. CDR3s include the opening cysteine and the closing phenylalanine or tryptophan. The D gene is left open where the match is weak. Expanded clones get a size class; other rows say once, few or many, or leave the size out.

size: many; J: TRBJ2-5; V: TRBV18; D: NA; CDR3: CASSEQQETQYF; DNA: TGTGCCAGCTCGGAACAGCAAGAGACCCAGTACTTC
size: many; J: TRBJ1-5; V: TRBV28; D: NA; CDR3: CASSSNTGAGDQPQHF; DNA: TGTGCCAGCAGTTCGAATACCGGGGCGGGGGATCAGCCCCAGCATTTT
size: many; J: TRBJ2-3; V: TRBV10-3; D: NA; CDR3: CAISEPSGDTQYF; DNA: TGTGCCATCAGTGAGCCATCTGGAGATACGCAGTATTTT
size: many; J: TRBJ2-5; V: TRBV20-1; D: NA; CDR3: CSAREGGVGQETQYF; DNA: TGCAGTGCTAGAGAAGGGGGAGTTGGGCAAGAGACCCAGTACTTC
size: few; J: TRBJ2-7; V: TRBV19; D: NA; CDR3: CASKDTGFYEQYF; DNA: TGTGCCAGTAAGGACACGGGTTTCTACGAGCAGTACTTC
size: NA; J: TRBJ2-7; V: TRBV7-2; D: NA; CDR3: CASSLVPGGRPYEQYF; DNA: TGTGCCAGCAGCTTAGTACCCGGGGGGCGGCCCTACGAGCAGTACTTC
size: few; J: TRBJ2-7; V: TRBV20-1; D: NA; CDR3: CSAITRGARDEQYF; DNA: TGCAGTGCGATAACGAGGGGCGCAAGGGACGAGCAGTACTTC
size: NA; J: TRBJ2-7; V: TRBV12-3/TRBV12-4; D: NA; CDR3: CATLPRPQGHEQYF; DNA: TGTGCCACCCTGCCCAGGCCACAGGGTCACGAGCAGTACTTC
size: few; J: TRBJ2-4; V: TRBV12-3/TRBV12-4; D: NA; CDR3: CASSRTAGQNIQYF; DNA: TGTGCCAGCAGCCGGACCGCCGGCCAAAACATTCAGTACTTC
size: NA; J: TRBJ1-5; V: TRBV7-2; D: NA; CDR3: CASSFNRNQPQHF; DNA: TGTGCCAGCAGCTTCAACAGGAATCAGCCCCAGCATTTT
size: many; J: TRBJ1-1; V: TRBV29-1; D: NA; CDR3: CSVHSIAGHGTEAFF; DNA: TGCAGCGTTCATTCAATTGCGGGGCACGGGACTGAAGCTTTCTTT
size: many; J: TRBJ1-2; V: TRBV6-1; D: NA; CDR3: CASSYTAEYGYTF; DNA: TGTGCCAGCAGTTACACGGCGGAATATGGCTACACCTTC
size: many; J: TRBJ2-2; V: TRBV24-1; D: TRBD1; CDR3: CATSGTGGDETGELFF; DNA: TGTGCCACCAGTGGAACAGGGGGCGATGAGACCGGGGAGCTGTTTTTT
size: many; J: TRBJ2-1; V: TRBV27; D: NA; CDR3: CASRFQAEGYNEQFF; DNA: TGTGCCAGCAGATTTCAGGCAGAGGGATACAATGAGCAGTTCTTC
size: many; J: TRBJ2-7; V: TRBV12-3/TRBV12-4; D: NA; CDR3: CASSSAGGTEQYF; DNA: TGTGCCAGCAGTTCAGCCGGGGGAACCGAGCAGTACTTC
size: NA; J: TRBJ1-5; V: TRBV6-5; D: NA; CDR3: CASSKQGSWQPQHF; DNA: TGTGCCAGCAGTAAACAGGGATCGTGGCAGCCCCAGCATTTT
size: few; J: TRBJ1-1; V: TRBV7-9; D: NA; CDR3: CASSPSGGANTEAFF; DNA: TGTGCCAGCAGTCCCTCCGGTGGGGCGAACACTGAAGCTTTCTTT
size: many; J: TRBJ2-2; V: TRBV9; D: NA; CDR3: CASSVAERPTVGELFF; DNA: TGTGCCAGCAGCGTAGCGGAGCGACCCACAGTGGGGGAGCTGTTTTTT
size: many; J: TRBJ2-3; V: TRBV7-3; D: NA; CDR3: CASSSTSSVEGDTQYF; DNA: TGTGCCAGCAGCTCCACCTCTAGCGTGGAGGGGGATACGCAGTATTTT
size: few; J: TRBJ2-5; V: TRBV19; D: TRBD2; CDR3: CASSTSGRETQYF; DNA: TGTGCCAGCTCGACTAGCGGGAGAGAGACCCAGTACTTC
size: NA; J: TRBJ2-2; V: TRBV19; D: TRBD2; CDR3: CASSIYGGRVPGELFF; DNA: TGTGCCAGTAGTATTTACGGCGGGAGGGTCCCCGGGGAGCTGTTTTTT
size: NA; J: TRBJ2-2; V: TRBV29-1; D: TRBD1; CDR3: CSVVGGDRGTGELFF; DNA: TGCAGCGTTGTGGGGGGGGACAGGGGGACCGGGGAGCTGTTTTTT
size: many; J: TRBJ2-1; V: TRBV7-2; D: NA; CDR3: CASSLVGSRNEQFF; DNA: TGTGCCAGCAGCTTAGTAGGATCTCGGAATGAGCAGTTCTTC
size: NA; J: TRBJ1-2; V: TRBV29-1; D: NA; CDR3: CSVVREGYTF; DNA: TGCAGCGTTGTAAGGGAAGGCTACACCTTC
size: few; J: TRBJ2-7; V: TRBV4-1; D: TRBD2; CDR3: CASSQTGTSAHEQYF; DNA: TGCGCCAGCAGCCAGACCGGGACTAGCGCCCACGAGCAGTACTTC
size: NA; J: TRBJ2-7; V: TRBV7-3; D: NA; CDR3: CASSLEWRGYVRPPNSYEQYF; DNA: TGTGCCAGCAGCTTAGAGTGGAGGGGCTACGTTCGACCTCCAAACTCCTACGAGCAGTACTTC
size: few; J: TRBJ1-5; V: TRBV18; D: NA; CDR3: CASSLRGAKDYSNQPQHF; DNA: TGTGCCAGCTCACTTAGGGGCGCGAAGGACTATAGCAATCAGCCCCAGCATTTT
size: many; J: TRBJ1-1; V: TRBV6-1; D: TRBD1; CDR3: CASSAGQGHRNTEAFF; DNA: TGTGCCAGCAGTGCAGGACAGGGGCACCGGAACACTGAAGCTTTCTTT
size: once; J: TRBJ1-2; V: TRBV6-1; D: NA; CDR3: CASYREPYGYTF; DNA: TGTGCCAGCTACAGGGAACCCTATGGCTACACCTTC
size: once; J: TRBJ2-1; V: TRBV9; D: TRBD2; CDR3: CASSVAASGVYNEQFF; DNA: TGTGCCAGCAGCGTAGCTGCTAGCGGGGTATACAATGAGCAGTTCTTC
size: many; J: TRBJ2-3; V: TRBV6-2/TRBV6-3; D: NA; CDR3: CASSYSGQSRTDTQYF; DNA: TGTGCCAGCAGTTACTCTGGGCAAAGCCGCACAGATACGCAGTATTTT
size: many; J: TRBJ2-3; V: TRBV7-2; D: NA; CDR3: CASSAGYSVLNTQYF; DNA: TGTGCCAGCAGCGCTGGCTACTCGGTTTTGAATACGCAGTATTTT
size: many; J: TRBJ1-1; V: TRBV11-2; D: NA; CDR3: CASRTWDSSNTEAFF; DNA: TGTGCCAGCAGAACCTGGGACTCCTCGAACACTGAAGCTTTCTTT
size: many; J: TRBJ1-1; V: TRBV2; D: NA; CDR3: CASSGEMNTEAFF; DNA: TGTGCCAGCAGTGGGGAGATGAACACTGAAGCTTTCTTT
size: many; J: TRBJ2-1; V: TRBV11-2; D: NA; CDR3: CASIPGGADNEQFF; DNA: TGTGCCAGCATCCCCGGAGGAGCGGACAATGAGCAGTTCTTC
size: NA; J: TRBJ2-7; V: TRBV30; D: NA; CDR3: CAWTPRGEAYEQYF; DNA: TGTGCCTGGACCCCCAGGGGAGAGGCCTACGAGCAGTACTTC